The 21 T cell receptor beta chains given below trace back to one sample, sequenced in a study of vaccination and CD4 T cells after COVID-19 (dated by TCRdb to 2022 to 2024). Explained via the paper, the treatment or condition label denotes: roughly nine-day PBMC culture with coronavirus spike peptide pools or control peptides (ViraFEST assay). Library generation was performed with PCR. Sequenced using an Illumina iSeq 100. DNA from cultured CD4+ T cells was subjected to TCR sequencing with the Oncomine TCR Beta short-read assay at the Johns Hopkins FTIC core. TCRdb reanalyzed the raw reads on its own, using fastp at Q25 for trimming and MiXCR for clone calling, and kept in-frame beta chains. Every distinct CDR3 protein forms one entry, paired with its most common genes and DNA. The sample table lists several thousand distinct CDR3 sequences, roughly 53% of them with a count of one. The top ten clonotypes cover 35% to 40% of the sample.

These receptors have no known antigen. The sample taken for sequencing was CD4+ T cells from blood, cultured in vitro. The source is a human donor who had recovered from COVID-19.

The chain employs TRBV6-1 and TRBJ1-6; 8 positions match TRBD1. After removal of 5 bases from V and 12 bases from J, the junction contained 6 bases not matched to a gene. The CDR3 length is 13 residues. CDR1 is MNHNS and CDR2 is SASEGT in the germline V gene. The CDR3 nucleotides read TGTGCCAGCAGTCCTTTACAGGGGGAACCCCTCCACTTT. Its protein product is CASSPLQGEPLHF.

V gene TRBV28 combines with J gene TRBJ2-7; D might be TRBD1 (6 bases). CDR3 length: 16 amino acids. Trimming removed 5 bases at V and 0 bases at J, with 17 bases between. The germline CDR1 and CDR2 sequences are MDHEN and SYDVKM. The CDR3 DNA follows: TGTGCCAGCAGTCCTAACAGGGAAGAAAGCTCCTACGAGCAGTACTTC. Protein sequence: CASSPNREESSYEQYF.

The chain employs TRBV7-2 and TRBJ2-5, with D perhaps matching TRBD1 or TRBD2 (7 bases each). The V gene lost 5 bases and the J gene lost 4 bases, with 17 bases spanning the gap. CDR1 and CDR2 from the germline V gene are SGHTA and FQGNSA. This CDR3 contains 15 residues. The CDR3 sequence: CASSPWQGEGETQYF. The CDR3 bases are TGTGCCAGCAGCCCCTGGCAGGGGGAGGGAGAGACCCAGTACTTC.

The rearrangement uses TRBV24-1 and TRBJ1-2; tentatively, D is TRBD1 (6 bases). The germline V and J ends were trimmed by 2 bases and 8 bases, with 17 bases remaining between them. CDR1 is KGHDR and CDR2 is SFDVKD in the germline V gene. CDR3 length: 15 residues. CDR3 sequence reads: CATSDSTTGWGGYTF. For the CDR3, the DNA is TGTGCCACCAGTGATTCGACTACAGGGTGGGGCGGCTACACCTTC.

The CDR3 DNA is TGCAGTGCTAGAGATGAGGGGCGGGTTGGAAGCAATCAGCCCCAGCATTTT. Its protein is CSARDEGRVGSNQPQHF. This chain uses TRBV20-1 with TRBJ1-5, with D possibly TRBD1 on 5 matching bases. Germline lookup yields CDR1 DFQATT and CDR2 SNEGSKA (reference sequence). Between the trimmed V and J ends, which lost 0 bases and 1 base, there was a span of 16 bases. CDR3 length equals 17 residues.

The chain couples TRBV7-8 to TRBJ1-5; the D gene is possibly TRBD1 (5 bases). Germline V lookup: CDR1 SGHVS, CDR2 FQNEAQ. The germline V and J ends were trimmed by 5 bases and 4 bases, with 18 bases remaining between them. This CDR3 is built from 16 residues. This CDR3 reads CASSSTATGANQPQHF. The DNA of the CDR3 is TGTGCCAGCAGCAGTACAGCCACAGGCGCTAATCAGCCCCAGCATTTT.

The gene calls are TRBV6-2 or TRBV6-3 and TRBJ1-2; D gene ambiguous. Per the germline V gene, CDR1 is MNHEY and CDR2 is SVGEGT. The CDR3 covers 13 residues. Trimming removed 2 bases from V and 4 bases from J, with 8 bases in between. The CDR3 DNA sequence: TGTGCCAGCAGTTACGGCAGGACCTATGGCTACACCTTC. This sequence encodes CASSYGRTYGYTF.

The sample holds a few counts of this clonotype. The CDR3 spells CASSPYGAGEETQYF. The CDR3 coding sequence is TGTGCCAGCAGCCCCTACGGGGCAGGGGAGGAGACCCAGTACTTC. The chain employs TRBV7-9 and TRBJ2-5, with a weak D call TRBD1 (6 bases). The germline CDR1 and CDR2 sequences are SEHNR and FQNEAQ (reference sequence). The germline V and J ends were trimmed by 5 bases and 5 bases, with 18 bases remaining between them. The CDR3 is 15 amino acids.

The chain joins TRBV7-2 to TRBJ1-2; a weak D match, TRBD1 (5 bases). The CDR3 covers 14 residues. V lost 5 bases and J 8 bases, leaving 18 bases between the germline ends. Per germline, CDR1 SGHTA and CDR2 FQGNSA. In DNA form, the CDR3 reads TGTGCCAGCAGCCCCCGCGGAGCAGGGAGGGGCTACACCTTC. This codes for CASSPRGAGRGYTF.

The rearrangement joins TRBV15 to TRBJ2-7; 11 bases are shared with TRBD1. Germline-derived CDR1 and CDR2 are LNHNV and YYDKDF (reference sequence). V trimming: 5 bases; J trimming: 4 bases; junction bases outside the gene matches: 1. The CDR3 is 13 amino acids. The DNA of the CDR3 is TGTGCCACCAGCGGGGACAGGGGGTACGAGCAGTACTTC. Protein product: CATSGDRGYEQYF.

The chain uses TRBV6-1 and TRBJ2-4; possible D gene TRBD2, 7 bases. Looked up from germline, CDR1 is MNHNS and CDR2 is SASEGT. CDR3 length equals 15 residues. Trimming left V 11 bases short and J 6 bases short, with 23 bases between. The CDR3 DNA reads as TGTGCCTCCACGGGGGGCAGGGAAGGAATAAACATTCAGTACTTC. The encoded protein is CASTGGREGINIQYF.

Details on this clonotype: A read error may account for a junction end that differs from germline. The genes are TRBV7-2 and TRBJ1-6; D is perhaps TRBD1 (5 bases). Germline CDR1 SGHTA, CDR2 FQGNSA. This CDR3 region has 15 residues. The CDR3 reads CASSLESPGWSPPHF. Here the CDR3 DNA reads TGTGCCAGCAGCTTAGAGTCCCCAGGGTGGTCACCCCCCCACTTT.

The chain employs TRBV7-2 and TRBJ1-1, with 7 bases aligning to TRBD1. The CDR3 covers 15 residues. From germline, CDR1 is SGHTA and CDR2 FQGNSA. The junction had 3 bases not matched to a gene; V was cut back by 2 bases and J by 0 bases. The CDR3 protein is CASSLLGTVNTEAFF. The CDR3, as DNA: TGTGCCAGCAGCTTACTGGGGACAGTGAACACTGAAGCTTTCTTT.

In DNA form, the CDR3 reads TGTGCCAGCAGCTTAGAGTCTTGGTATAGCAATCAGCCCCAGCATTTT. This gives the protein CASSLESWYSNQPQHF. V and J are TRBV7-2 and TRBJ1-5, with D hard to call. The germline V and J ends were trimmed by 1 base and 0 bases, with 10 bases remaining between them. Germline CDR1 reads SGHTA; CDR2 reads FQGNSA. The CDR3 loop spans 16 amino acids. The full variable domain, rest sourced from reference TRBV7-2 and TRBJ1-5, is GAGVSQSPSNKVTEKGKDVELRCDPISGHTALYWYRQSLGQGLEFLIYFQGNSAPDKSGLPSDRFSAERTGGSVSTLTIQRTQQEDSAVYLCASSLESWYSNQPQHFGDGTRLSIL.

The rearrangement joins TRBV7-8 to TRBJ1-5; 8 nucleotides align to TRBD1. This CDR3 spans 15 amino acids. Germline values: CDR1 SGHVS, CDR2 FQNEAQ. V lost 3 bases and J lost 3; bases outside the gene matches: 4. Here the CDR3 DNA reads TGTGCCAGCAGCTTGAGACAGGGGACCAATCAGCCCCAGCATTTT. Amino acids: CASSLRQGTNQPQHF.

The chain is built from TRBV24-1 and TRBJ1-2; D is ambiguous. The CDR3 length is 12 residues. The germline V gene has CDR1 KGHDR and CDR2 SFDVKD. Trimming removed 5 bases from V and 6 bases from J, with 9 bases in between. The CDR3 is CATSVPTHGYTF. The CDR3 region has the DNA TGTGCCACCAGTGTCCCGACTCATGGCTACACCTTC.

The rearrangement uses TRBV6-5 and TRBJ1-5; 7 bases line up with TRBD1. The CDR3 has 17 residues. Per germline, CDR1 MNHEY and CDR2 SVGAGI. V trimming: 0 bases; J trimming: 0 bases; junction bases outside the gene matches: 5. In nucleotides, the CDR3 is TGTGCCAGCAGTTACTCCTACAGGGGTACTAGCAATCAGCCCCAGCATTTT. Its protein is CASSYSYRGTSNQPQHF.

This chain uses TRBV7-2 with TRBJ1-1; unclear D gene. The V gene's germline CDR1 is SGHTA and CDR2 FQGNSA. V lost 3 bases and J 0 bases, leaving 11 bases between the germline ends. The CDR3 spans 15 residues. As DNA, the CDR3 is TGTGCCAGCAGCTTTTCTCTCAGCATGAACACTGAAGCTTTCTTT. Encoded protein: CASSFSLSMNTEAFF.

This clonotype was observed a handful of times. J is TRBJ2-7 and V is TRBV20-1; TRBD1 aligns across 8 bases. V was pared by 0 bases and J by 0 bases, with 4 bases of the junction left unmatched. In germline, CDR1 is DFQATT, CDR2 SNEGSKA (reference sequence). This CDR3 has 15 amino acids. DNA for the CDR3: TGCAGTGCTAGAGAGTACAGGGGGACCTCCTACGAGCAGTACTTC. Protein: CSAREYRGTSYEQYF.

The V and J genes are TRBV20-1 and TRBJ1-2; D not certain. V was clipped by 0 bases and J by 8 bases, with 7 bases between them. Per germline, CDR1 DFQATT and CDR2 SNEGSKA (reference sequence). This CDR3 region has 11 residues. CDR3 sequence: CSARDGPGYTF. CDR3 in DNA: TGCAGTGCTAGAGATGGACCGGGCTACACCTTC.

The rearrangement links TRBV24-1 to TRBJ1-2; D is uncertain. CDR1 KGHDR and CDR2 SFDVKD come from the germline V gene. The CDR3 consists of 13 residues. Trimming removed 5 bases at V and 5 bases at J, with 11 bases between. The CDR3 DNA reads TGTGCCACCAGTGGCGGGGAACCTTATGGCTACACCTTC. Translating gives CATSGGEPYGYTF.